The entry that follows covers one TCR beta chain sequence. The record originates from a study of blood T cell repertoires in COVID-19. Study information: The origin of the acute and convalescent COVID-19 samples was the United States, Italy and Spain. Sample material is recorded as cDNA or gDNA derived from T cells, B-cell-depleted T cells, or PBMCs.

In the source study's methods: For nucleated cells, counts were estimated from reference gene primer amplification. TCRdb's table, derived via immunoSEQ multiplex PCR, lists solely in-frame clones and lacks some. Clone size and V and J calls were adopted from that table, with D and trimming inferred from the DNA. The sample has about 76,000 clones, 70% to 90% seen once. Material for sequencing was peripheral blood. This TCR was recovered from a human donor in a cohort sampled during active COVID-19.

In nucleotides, the CDR3 is TGCGCCAGCAGCTTGCAAGGGGATTTACGCTACGAGCAGTACTTC. Its protein product is CASSLQGDLRYEQYF. V usage is TRBV5-1 and J usage is TRBJ2-7; D is perhaps TRBD1 (5 bases). V shed 1 base and J shed 3 bases, with 14 bases lying between them. The CDR3 totals 15 residues. Germline lookup yields CDR1 SGHRS and CDR2 YFSETQ.